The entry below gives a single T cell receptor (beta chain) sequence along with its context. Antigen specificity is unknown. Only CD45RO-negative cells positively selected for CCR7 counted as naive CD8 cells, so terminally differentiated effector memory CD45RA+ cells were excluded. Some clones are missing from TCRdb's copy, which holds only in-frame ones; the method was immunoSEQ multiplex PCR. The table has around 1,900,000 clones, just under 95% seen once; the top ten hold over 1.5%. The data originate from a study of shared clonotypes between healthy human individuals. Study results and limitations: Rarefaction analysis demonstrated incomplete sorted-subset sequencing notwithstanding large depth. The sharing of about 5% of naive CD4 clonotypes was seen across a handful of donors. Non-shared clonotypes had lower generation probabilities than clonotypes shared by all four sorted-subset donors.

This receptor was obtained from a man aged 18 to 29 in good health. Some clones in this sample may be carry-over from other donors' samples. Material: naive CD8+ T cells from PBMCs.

The CDR3 protein is CASSLDGRDHNGYTF. The DNA for the CDR3 is TGTGCCAGCAGCTTAGACGGGAGGGATCACAATGGCTACACCTTC. The V gene is TRBV7-3, the J gene TRBJ1-2; D not certain. V was shortened by 2 bases and J by 6 bases, with 16 bases between the two germline ends. The CDR3 length is 15 residues. Germline assignment: CDR1 SGHTA and CDR2 FQGTGA. The full variable domain, its missing parts supplied by reference TRBV7-3 and TRBJ1-2, is GAGVSQTPSNKVTEKGKYVELRCDPISGHTALYWYRQSLGQGPEFLIYFQGTGAADDSGLPNDRFFAVRPEGSVSTLKIQRTERGDSAVYLCASSLDGRDHNGYTFGSGTRLTVV.